This T cell receptor beta chain was obtained from a study of blood T cell repertoires in COVID-19. The overall study: The cDNA or gDNA used as material had been derived from T cells, B-cell-depleted T cells, or PBMCs.

In the source study's methods: Amplifying reference gene primers gave estimates of nucleated cell counts. Generated by immunoSEQ multiplex PCR, the TCRdb table keeps only in-frame clones and is missing some. D and trimming come from the DNA, and the V and J calls and clone size come from that table. Of 180,000 or so clones listed, approximately 85% are singletons. Trimming left V 0 bases short and J 2 bases short, with 4 bases between. Germline V CDR1 and CDR2: SGDLS, YYNGEE. The CDR3 is 13 residues long. Sequenced input: peripheral blood. The receptor comes from a woman aged 60-75 years with acute or convalescent COVID-19. V is TRBV9 and J is TRBJ2-3, with D hard to call. The CDR3, as DNA: TGTGCCAGCAGCGTAGTATCCACAGATACGCAGTATTTT. Its translation is CASSVVSTDTQYF.